The T cell receptor beta chain described here comes from a study of cytomegalovirus exposure and HLA in healthy donors. Produced via immunoSEQ multiplex PCR; TCRdb's table is partial and in-frame only. The top ten hold about 3% of the sample, which has about 110,000 clones, about 85% seen once. The specimen sequenced was PBMCs. This receptor was obtained from a young woman in good health and CMV-seronegative.

The CDR3 loop is CASSSSTGASTEAFF. In nucleotides, the CDR3 is TGTGCCAGCAGCTCCTCGACAGGGGCGAGCACTGAAGCTTTCTTT. J is TRBJ1-1 and V is TRBV6-6; 8 bases agree with TRBD1. Per the germline V gene, CDR1 is MNHNY and CDR2 is SVGAGI (reference sequence). V shed 6 bases, J shed 4 bases, and the junction held 10 bases outside the gene matches. The CDR3 spans 15 residues.